These 20 T cell receptor beta chains were sequenced from one sample in a study of preoperative IRX-2 immunotherapy in early breast cancer. Treatment in this sample: preoperative locoregional IRX-2 cytokine immunotherapy. Data came from immunoSEQ multiplex PCR; TCRdb stores just in-frame clones and leaves some out. Found here are fewer than 25,000 clones, approximately 90% of them singletons; the top ten hold 25% to 35%. The sequencing used tumor tissue, collected after IRX-2 immunotherapy. All receptors derive from a human donor with breast cancer.

This clone came up once. The rearrangement joins TRBV6-1 to TRBJ1-6; TRBD1 aligns across 7 bases. This CDR3 spans 18 amino acids. The trim removed 4 bases at V and 0 bases at J, leaving 9 bases unmatched. CDR1 is MNHNS and CDR2 is SASEGT in the germline V gene. Here the CDR3 DNA reads TGTGCCAGCAGTGGTGACAGGGTCCTAAGCTCCTATAATTCACCCCTCCACTTT. Its protein is CASSGDRVLSSYNSPLHF.

This chain links TRBV6-5 with TRBJ1-6; the D gene is possibly TRBD1 (5 bases). The CDR3 consists of 14 residues. The germline gives CDR1 MNHEY, CDR2 SVGAGI. V was trimmed by 6 bases and J by 6 bases, leaving 12 bases between them. CDR3 sequence reads: CASRIQAFNSPLHF. The CDR3 nucleotides read TGTGCCAGCAGGATACAGGCCTTTAATTCACCCCTCCACTTT.

The V call is TRBV5-1, the J call TRBJ2-1; D remains ambiguous. V lost 0 bases to trimming and J lost 7 bases, with 8 bases between them. CDR1 and CDR2 (germline): SGHRS, YFSETQ. The CDR3 length is 13 residues. The CDR3 bases are TGCGCCAGCAGCTTGGAAGTTGGGAATGAGCAGTTCTTC. Translated: CASSLEVGNEQFF.

This chain links TRBV4-2 with TRBJ2-2, with 7 bases lining up with TRBD1. J lost 9 bases, V lost 0 bases, and 13 bases had no gene match. The CDR3 contains 17 residues. CDR1 and CDR2 (germline): LGHNA, YNFKEQ. The CDR3 DNA reads TGTGCCAGCAGCCAAGAAGGTATAGGACAGGTTGTCTGGGAGCTGTTTTTT. Protein product: CASSQEGIGQVVWELFF.

The chain couples TRBV20-1 to TRBJ2-1; D gene unclear. V shed 6 bases and J shed 6 bases, with 9 bases lying between them. The CDR3 has 11 amino acids. The germline V gene encodes CDR1 DFQATT and CDR2 SNEGSKA (reference sequence). The CDR3 coding sequence is TGCAGTGCGGCGGCCGGCAATGAGCAGTTCTTC. Protein sequence: CSAAAGNEQFF.

The chain is built from TRBV2 and TRBJ1-1; D not certain. The germline V and J ends were trimmed by 4 bases and 5 bases, with 11 bases remaining between them. The CDR3 is 13 residues long. The germline CDR1 and CDR2 sequences are SNHLY and FYNNEI. The CDR3 spells CASSGLFGTEAFF. CDR3 DNA sequence: TGTGCCAGCAGTGGATTGTTCGGGACTGAAGCTTTCTTT.

This sequence joins TRBV7-8 and TRBJ2-7; D remains ambiguous. V lost 3 bases to trimming and J lost 0 bases, with 9 bases between them. CDR3 length: 14 residues. Per germline, CDR1 SGHVS and CDR2 FQNEAQ. CDR3 sequence (DNA): TGTGCCAGCAGCTTGGATACGACCTCCTACGAGCAGTACGTC. Translation: CASSLDTTSYEQYV.

The chain has TRBV19 and TRBJ1-2; TRBD1 is a possible D gene (6 bases). CDR1 is LNHDA, CDR2 SQIVND, per germline (reference sequence). This CDR3 contains 14 residues. V was cut by 3 bases and J by 2 bases, with 10 bases left in between. The CDR3 sequence: CASSMYRANYGYTF. Written as DNA, the CDR3 is TGTGCCAGTAGTATGTACAGGGCCAACTATGGCTACACCTTC.

J is TRBJ2-2 and V is TRBV6-5; 7 nucleotides line up with TRBD1. Trimming cost V 6 bases and J 5 bases; bases outside gene matches: 9. Germline V gene sequence: CDR1 MNHEY, CDR2 SVGAGI. The CDR3 is made up of 15 amino acids. CDR3 amino acids: CASRLGQVRTGELFF. CDR3 nucleotide sequence: TGTGCCAGCAGACTCGGACAGGTCAGGACCGGGGAGCTGTTTTTT.

V gene TRBV7-2 combines with J gene TRBJ1-3, with TRBD1 matching 8 bases. This CDR3 comprises 16 residues. The V segment lost 5 bases and the J segment 2 bases; nucleotides outside the gene matches: 8. Germline-derived CDR1 and CDR2 are SGHTA and FQGNSA. The CDR3 is CASSNEQGVPGNTIYF. The CDR3 region has the DNA TGTGCCAGCAGCAATGAACAGGGGGTCCCTGGAAACACCATATATTTT.

V is TRBV27 and J is TRBJ1-1, with no clear D. The CDR3 sequence is 12 residues long. CDR1 MNHEY and CDR2 SMNVEV come from the germline V gene (reference sequence). Trimming took off 4 bases at V and 0 bases at J, with 3 bases between the two ends. For the CDR3, the DNA is TGTGCCAGCAGTTCCGTGAACACTGAAGCTTTCTTT. Amino acids: CASSSVNTEAFF.

This chain uses TRBV7-9 with TRBJ2-7; TRBD2 is a possible D gene (7 bases). Per germline, CDR1 SEHNR and CDR2 FQNEAQ (reference sequence). With 5 bases removed from V and 1 base from J, the gap between germline ends came to 21 bases. The length of the CDR3 is 17 residues. CDR3 in DNA: TGTGCCAGCAGCCCCTTGGGGGGGCGGGGCGAATCCTACGAGCAGTACGTC. Translation: CASSPLGGRGESYEQYV.

The gene calls are TRBV4-1 and TRBJ2-2; 8 nucleotides line up with TRBD1. The CDR3 sequence is 16 residues long. J lost 4 bases, V lost 4 bases, and 8 bases had no gene match. CDR1 is MGHRA and CDR2 is YSYEKL in the germline V gene. The CDR3 loop reads CASSRNQGAVTGELFF. The CDR3 coding sequence is TGCGCCAGCAGCCGGAACCAGGGGGCCGTCACCGGGGAGCTGTTTTTT.

The chain is built from TRBV27 and TRBJ1-1, with D uncertain. This CDR3 has 14 amino acids. V was clipped by 5 bases and J by 3 bases, with 13 bases between them. Germline CDR1 reads MNHEY; CDR2 reads SMNVEV (reference sequence). The CDR3 nucleotides are TGTGCCAGCAGTCCGATCTCGGTGGACACTGAAGCTTTCTTT. Translating gives CASSPISVDTEAFF.

V and J are TRBV7-6 and TRBJ2-5; D call uncertain. This CDR3 comprises 14 residues. The V gene's germline CDR1 is SGHVS and CDR2 FNYEAQ. Trimming took off 5 bases at V and 3 bases at J, with 13 bases between the two ends. CDR3 sequence (DNA): TGTGCCAGCAGCAGTCGCGTAGGGAAAGAGACCCAGTACTTC. This translates into CASSSRVGKETQYF.

V gene TRBV5-6 combines with J gene TRBJ1-2; 9 bases line up with TRBD1. In germline, CDR1 is SGHDT, CDR2 YYEEEE. The ends lost 0 bases at V and 2 bases at J; junction bases unmatched: 5. The CDR3 runs 16 residues. The CDR3 loop is CASSLAGTGSNYGYTF. The CDR3 DNA sequence: TGTGCCAGCAGCTTGGCTGGGACAGGGTCCAACTATGGCTACACCTTC.

The J gene is TRBJ2-1, the V gene TRBV15; weak D call: TRBD1 (7 bases). The germline V gene has CDR1 LNHNV and CDR2 YYDKDF (reference sequence). V was clipped by 2 bases and J by 12 bases, with 14 bases between them. This CDR3 has 13 amino acids. The chain's CDR3 is CATSRPTQGGQFF. CDR3 coding DNA: TGTGCCACCAGCAGACCGACTCAGGGGGGGCAGTTCTTC.

The chain uses TRBV11-2 and TRBJ1-2; no definite D call. Germline V gene data show CDR1 as SGHAT and CDR2 as FQNNGV. Between the trimmed V and J ends, which lost 2 bases and 2 bases, there was a span of 15 bases. CDR3 size: 16 residues. The CDR3 reads CASSLTTTRANYGYTF. The CDR3 DNA reads as TGTGCCAGCAGCTTAACCACAACGCGGGCGAACTATGGCTACACCTTC.

V and J are TRBV9 and TRBJ1-5; possibly TRBD1 for D (6 bases). Looked up from germline, CDR1 is SGDLS and CDR2 is YYNGEE. This CDR3 region has 15 residues. Trimming shortened V by 3 bases and J by 3 bases, and 13 bases separated the two germline ends. CDR3 sequence: CASSARGRHNQPQHF. CDR3 sequence (DNA): TGTGCCAGCAGCGCGAGGGGGAGACACAATCAGCCCCAGCATTTT.

CDR3 region: CASSEEGTNTEAFF. DNA for the CDR3: TGTGCCAGCAGTGAGGAGGGGACGAACACTGAAGCTTTCTTT. V gene TRBV6-4 combines with J gene TRBJ1-1; tentative D call: TRBD1 (5 bases). V was cut by 3 bases and J by 1 base, with 9 bases left in between. The CDR3 spans 14 residues. Germline V gives CDR1 MRHNA, CDR2 SNTAGT.